This T cell receptor beta chain emerged from a study of cytomegalovirus exposure and HLA in healthy donors. Libraries were prepared by immunoSEQ multiplex PCR; TCRdb keeps only in-frame clonotypes and omits some of them. Of about 110,000 clones in the sample, approximately 85% were seen once. This sequence was found in a woman in her late teens or twenties in good health and CMV-seronegative. Sequencing input: PBMCs.

CDR3 coding DNA: TGTGCCAGCAGCTTAGTGGAGACAGGGGGTTACAATGAGCAGTTCTTC. This encodes CASSLVETGGYNEQFF. J is TRBJ2-1 and V is TRBV7-8; 9 nucleotides match TRBD1. J was trimmed by 4 bases and V by 1 base; bases with no gene match: 5. There are 16 residues in the CDR3. Germline values: CDR1 SGHVS, CDR2 FQNEAQ.